The clone carrying this T cell receptor (beta chain) was detected once. Sequencing used immunoSEQ multiplex PCR; TCRdb keeps in-frame clones, though not all of them. The sample has 1 million to 1.2 million clones, approximately 80% seen once. The data were taken from a study of shared clonotypes between healthy human individuals. Germline-derived CDR1 and CDR2 are LGHNA and YNFKEQ. This CDR3 region has 18 residues. With V trimmed by 4 bases and J by 2 bases, 11 bases remained unmatched. The sequenced sample consisted of memory CD4+ T cells from PBMCs. Stated subset: CD45RA-negative fraction. The source is a man between 18 and 35 years old in good health. Some clones in this sample may be carry-over from other donors' samples. The V call is TRBV4-2, the J call TRBJ2-7, with TRBD2 identical over 13 bases. CDR3 amino acids: CASSLSWTSGSWAYEQYF. CDR3 DNA sequence: TGTGCCAGCAGCCTCAGCTGGACTAGCGGGAGTTGGGCCTACGAGCAGTACTTC.